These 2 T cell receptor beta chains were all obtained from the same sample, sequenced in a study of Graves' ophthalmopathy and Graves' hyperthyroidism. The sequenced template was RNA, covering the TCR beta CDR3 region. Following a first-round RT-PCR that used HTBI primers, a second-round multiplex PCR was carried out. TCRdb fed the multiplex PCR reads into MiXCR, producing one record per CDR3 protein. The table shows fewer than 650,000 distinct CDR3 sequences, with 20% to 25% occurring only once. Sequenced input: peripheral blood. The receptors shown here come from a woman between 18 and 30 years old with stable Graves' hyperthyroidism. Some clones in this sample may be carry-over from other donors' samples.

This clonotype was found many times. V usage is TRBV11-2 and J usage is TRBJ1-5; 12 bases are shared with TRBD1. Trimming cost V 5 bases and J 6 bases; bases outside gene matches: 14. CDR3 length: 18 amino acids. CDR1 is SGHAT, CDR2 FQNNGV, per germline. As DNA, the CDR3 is TGTGCCAGCAGCCTCCGGGAAGAGGGACAGGGGGCAAGTCAGCCCCAGCATTTT. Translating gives CASSLREEGQGASQPQHF. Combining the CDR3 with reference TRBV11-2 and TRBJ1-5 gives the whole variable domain EAGVAQSPRYKIIEKRQSVAFWCNPISGHATLYWYQQILGQGPKLLIQFQNNGVVDDSQLPKDRFSAERLKGVDSTLKIQPAKLEDSAVYLCASSLREEGQGASQPQHFGDGTRLSIL.

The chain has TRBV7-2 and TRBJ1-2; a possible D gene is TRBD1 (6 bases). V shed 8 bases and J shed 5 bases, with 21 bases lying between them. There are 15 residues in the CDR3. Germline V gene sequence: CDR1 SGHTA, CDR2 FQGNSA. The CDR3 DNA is TGTGCCAGCTCAGAAAAACAGGGTACGGGGTATGGCTACACCTTC. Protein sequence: CASSEKQGTGYGYTF.